This entry is about one T cell receptor beta chain. Original data processing: The assay estimated nucleated cells by amplifying reference gene primers. Only in-frame clones appear in the TCRdb table, and some are missing; sequencing was by immunoSEQ multiplex PCR. V, J and clone size are taken as reported in that table, and D and trimming were inferred from the DNA itself. Among 200,000 to 250,000 clones listed, 75% to 90% were seen once. Germline V gene lookup returns CDR1 SGHVS and CDR2 FNYEAQ. The CDR3 consists of 13 residues. V shed 2 bases, J shed 3 bases, and the junction held 1 base outside the gene matches. The data are from a study of blood T cell repertoires in COVID-19. The cohort comprised adults aged roughly 18 to 95 years residing in approximately 25 US areas. Participants were placed into cohorts based on the clinical history they reported.

V usage is TRBV7-6 and J usage is TRBJ2-7; 7 nucleotides align to TRBD2. The specimen was PBMCs or T cells enriched from blood (not recorded which). The receptor comes from a woman in her thirties who had been exposed to COVID-19. The CDR3 DNA sequence: TGTGCCAGCAGCTTACGCGGGAGCTACGAGCAGTACTTC. Translation: CASSLRGSYEQYF.